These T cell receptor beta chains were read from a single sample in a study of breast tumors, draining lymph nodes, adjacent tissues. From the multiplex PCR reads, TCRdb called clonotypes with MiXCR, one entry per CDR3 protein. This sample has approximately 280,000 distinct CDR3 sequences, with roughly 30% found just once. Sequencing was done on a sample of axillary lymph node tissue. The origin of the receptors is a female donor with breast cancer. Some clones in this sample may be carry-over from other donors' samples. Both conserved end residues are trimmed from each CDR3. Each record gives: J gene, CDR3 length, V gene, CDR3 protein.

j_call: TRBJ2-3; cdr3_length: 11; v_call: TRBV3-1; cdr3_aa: ASSPPGADTQY
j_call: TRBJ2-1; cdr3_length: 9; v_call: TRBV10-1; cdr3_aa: ASSDRDERF
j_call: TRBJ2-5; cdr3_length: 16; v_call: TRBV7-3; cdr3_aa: ASSLKGRSPLGQQTQY
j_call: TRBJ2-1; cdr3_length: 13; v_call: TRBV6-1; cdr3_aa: ASRRRGGDYNEQF
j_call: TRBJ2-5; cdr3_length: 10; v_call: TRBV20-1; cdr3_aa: SAPTGRETQY
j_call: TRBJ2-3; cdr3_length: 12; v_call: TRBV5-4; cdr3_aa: ASSAYTGTDTQY
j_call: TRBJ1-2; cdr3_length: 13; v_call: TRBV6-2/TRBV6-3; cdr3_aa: ASSYSRAATHGYT
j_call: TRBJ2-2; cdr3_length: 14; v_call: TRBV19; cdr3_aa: ASSILAGKSTGELF
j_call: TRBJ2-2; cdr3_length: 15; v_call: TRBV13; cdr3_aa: ASSLRVTSGNTGELF
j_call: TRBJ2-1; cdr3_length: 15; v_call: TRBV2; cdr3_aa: ASRETSGSGTYNEQF
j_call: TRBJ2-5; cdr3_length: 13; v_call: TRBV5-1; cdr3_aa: ASRAGGRAQETQY
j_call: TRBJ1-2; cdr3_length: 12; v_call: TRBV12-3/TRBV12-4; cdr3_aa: ASSPRFGGHGYT
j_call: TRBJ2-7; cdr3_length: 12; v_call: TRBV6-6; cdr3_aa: ASSKALGGSEQY
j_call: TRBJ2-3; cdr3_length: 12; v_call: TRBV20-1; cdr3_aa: SARLAGGTATQY
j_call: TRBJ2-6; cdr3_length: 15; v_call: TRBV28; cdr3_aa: ASSFRDRISGANVLT
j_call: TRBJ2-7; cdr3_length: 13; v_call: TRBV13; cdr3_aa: ASSLAAPRPGEQY
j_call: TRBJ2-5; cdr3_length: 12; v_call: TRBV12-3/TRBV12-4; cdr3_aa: ASRSSLALETQY
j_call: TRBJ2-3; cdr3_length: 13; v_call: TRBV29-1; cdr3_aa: SVESSGTSTDTQY
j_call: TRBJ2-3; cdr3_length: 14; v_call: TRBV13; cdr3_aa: ASSLKSGLITDTQY
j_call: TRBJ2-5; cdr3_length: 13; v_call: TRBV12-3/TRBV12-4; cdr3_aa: ASSFGAGSEETQY
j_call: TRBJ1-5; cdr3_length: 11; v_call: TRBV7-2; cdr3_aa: ASSFKGDQPQH
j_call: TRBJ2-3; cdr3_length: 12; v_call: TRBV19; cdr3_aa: ASSMGLHTDTQY
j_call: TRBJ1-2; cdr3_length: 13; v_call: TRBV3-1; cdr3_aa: ASSQDWTSQYGYT
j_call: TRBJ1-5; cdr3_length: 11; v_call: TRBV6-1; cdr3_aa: AIAGTVNQPQH
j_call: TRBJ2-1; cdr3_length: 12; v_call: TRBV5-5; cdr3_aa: ASIGLAGVEEQF
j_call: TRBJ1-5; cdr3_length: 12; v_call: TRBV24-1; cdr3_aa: AIDRDSTNEPQH
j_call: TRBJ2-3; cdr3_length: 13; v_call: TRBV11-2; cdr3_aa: ASSLHPDPTDTQY
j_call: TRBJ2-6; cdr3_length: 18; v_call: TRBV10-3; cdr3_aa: AISSSRQIFNQAGANVLP
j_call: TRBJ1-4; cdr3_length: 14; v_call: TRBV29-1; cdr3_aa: SGARIDEQSNEKLF
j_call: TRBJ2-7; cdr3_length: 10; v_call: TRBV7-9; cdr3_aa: VSSRDRYEQC
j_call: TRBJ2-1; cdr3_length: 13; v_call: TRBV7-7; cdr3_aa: ASSLRFGLANEQF
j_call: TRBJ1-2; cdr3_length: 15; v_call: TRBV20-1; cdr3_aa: SARPSGPDTVSAGYT
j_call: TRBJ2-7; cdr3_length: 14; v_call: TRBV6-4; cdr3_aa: ASSGLGLSGPYEQY
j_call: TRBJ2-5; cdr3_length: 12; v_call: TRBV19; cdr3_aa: ASRKGDKQETQY
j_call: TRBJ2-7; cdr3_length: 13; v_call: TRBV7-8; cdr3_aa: ASSEKVLGGYEQY
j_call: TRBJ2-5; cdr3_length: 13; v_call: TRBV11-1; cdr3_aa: ASSLVPGVRETQY
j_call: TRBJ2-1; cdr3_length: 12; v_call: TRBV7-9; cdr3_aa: ASSLAAGGNEQF
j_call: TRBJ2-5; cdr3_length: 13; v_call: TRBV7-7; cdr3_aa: ASSSWSGMGETQY
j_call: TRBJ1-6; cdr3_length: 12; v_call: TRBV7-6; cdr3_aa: ASSLAGYNSPLH
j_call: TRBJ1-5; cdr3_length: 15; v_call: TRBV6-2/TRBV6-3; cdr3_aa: ASSYSGGIKILQPQH
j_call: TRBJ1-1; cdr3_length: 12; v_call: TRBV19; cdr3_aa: ASIPAGYYTEAF
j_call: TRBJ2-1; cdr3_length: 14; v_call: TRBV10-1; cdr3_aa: ASSEYPTSGSNEQF
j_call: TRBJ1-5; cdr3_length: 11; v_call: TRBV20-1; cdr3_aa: SALGQNNQPQH
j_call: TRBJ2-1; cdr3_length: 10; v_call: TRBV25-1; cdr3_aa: ASVEAPNEQC
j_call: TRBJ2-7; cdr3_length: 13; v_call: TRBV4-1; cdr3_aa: ASSHSTGYHYEQY
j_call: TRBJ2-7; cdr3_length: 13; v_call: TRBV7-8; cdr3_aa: ASSSPGQGLHEQY
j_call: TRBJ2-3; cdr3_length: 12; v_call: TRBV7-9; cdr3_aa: ASSFGGVVDTQY
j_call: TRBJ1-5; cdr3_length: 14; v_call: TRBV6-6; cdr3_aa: ASSSNDGGSNQPQH
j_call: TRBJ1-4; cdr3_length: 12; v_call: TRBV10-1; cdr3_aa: ARQTGWTNEKLF
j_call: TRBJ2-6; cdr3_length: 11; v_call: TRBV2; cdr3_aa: ASSVSGANVLA
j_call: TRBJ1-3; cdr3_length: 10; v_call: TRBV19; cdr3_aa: ASSIRTNTIY
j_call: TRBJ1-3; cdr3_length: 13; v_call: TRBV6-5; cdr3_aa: ASSEAGQAGSTIY
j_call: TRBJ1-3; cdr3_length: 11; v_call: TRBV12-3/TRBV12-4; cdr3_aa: ASSSREGNTIY
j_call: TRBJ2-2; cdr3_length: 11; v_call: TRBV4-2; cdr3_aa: ASSQDSRRELF
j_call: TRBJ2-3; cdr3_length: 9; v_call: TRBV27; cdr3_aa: ASSFERAQY